Shown below are 14 T cell receptor beta chains from a single sample sequenced in a study of cytotoxic CD8 clonotypes in ibrutinib-treated CLL. Data came from immunoSEQ multiplex PCR; TCRdb stores just in-frame clones and leaves some out. The sample holds some 300,000 clones, more than 65% seen once. This sample comprised PBMCs, obtained before ibrutinib treatment. Receptors originate from a human donor with chronic lymphocytic leukemia.

CDR3 nucleotides: TGTGCCAGCAGTTCCCCGCGACTTGATCAAGAGACCCAGTACTTC. This encodes CASSSPRLDQETQYF. The gene calls are TRBV28 and TRBJ2-5; D is ambiguous. CDR1 and CDR2 from the germline V gene are MDHEN and SYDVKM. V was shortened by 4 bases and J by 2 bases, with 14 bases between the two germline ends. The CDR3 totals 15 residues.

The V gene is TRBV5-1, the J gene TRBJ2-2; D gene uncertain. Per the germline V gene, CDR1 is SGHRS and CDR2 is YFSETQ. V was cut by 3 bases and J by 0 bases, with 6 bases left in between. The CDR3 is made up of 14 amino acids. DNA for the CDR3: TGCGCCAGCAGCTCCAGCACGAACACCGGGGAGCTGTTTTTT. Amino acid sequence: CASSSSTNTGELFF. The whole variable domain, remainder taken from reference TRBV5-1 and TRBJ2-2, is KAGVTQTPRYLIKTRGQQVTLSCSPISGHRSVSWYQQTPGQGLQFLFEYFSETQRNKGNFPGRFSGRQFSNSRSEMNVSTLELGDSALYLCASSSSTNTGELFFGEGSRLTVL.

The rearrangement uses TRBV6-4 and TRBJ2-1, with 7 bases that match TRBD1. The CDR3 is made up of 12 amino acids. Germline-derived CDR1 and CDR2 are MRHNA and SNTAGT. V dropped 6 bases and J dropped 14; count of bases not matched to a gene: 10. In DNA form, the CDR3 reads TGTGCCAGCAGAAACCTACAGGGGACCGAGTTCTTC. This codes for CASRNLQGTEFF.

This clone was counted between two and nine times. This chain links TRBV5-1 with TRBJ2-7, with 7 positions matching TRBD2. This CDR3 is built from 14 residues. J lost 1 base, V lost 3 bases, and 4 bases had no gene match. Germline V CDR1 and CDR2: SGHRS, YFSETQ. CDR3 region: CASSSGTISYEQYF. The CDR3 DNA reads as TGCGCCAGCAGCTCCGGGACTATTTCCTACGAGCAGTACTTC.

This sequence joins TRBV7-2 and TRBJ2-7, with 11 positions matching TRBD1. V was pared by 5 bases and J by 4 bases, with 7 bases of the junction left unmatched. This CDR3 is 15 amino acids long. From germline, CDR1 is SGHTA and CDR2 FQGNSA. The CDR3 protein is CASSPAGQGVYEQYF. CDR3 sequence (DNA): TGTGCCAGCAGCCCGGCGGGACAGGGGGTTTACGAGCAGTACTTC.

The J gene is TRBJ2-3, the V gene TRBV5-1; no firm D call. V lost 0 bases to trimming and J lost 6 bases, with 14 bases between them. In germline, CDR1 is SGHRS, CDR2 YFSETQ. The CDR3 contains 15 residues. The CDR3 spells CASSLERAAGDTQYF. The DNA for the CDR3 is TGCGCCAGCAGCTTGGAACGGGCAGCCGGCGATACGCAGTATTTT.

This clone turned up a few times. V usage is TRBV28 and J usage is TRBJ2-1; D is undetermined. Per germline, CDR1 MDHEN and CDR2 SYDVKM. The CDR3 is 12 amino acids. The V gene lost 0 bases and the J gene lost 7 bases, with 4 bases spanning the gap. CDR3 DNA sequence: TGTGCCAGCAGTTTATGGGGTAATGAGCAGTTCTTC. This sequence encodes CASSLWGNEQFF.

This clone was seen only once. At one of its ends the junction is not consistent with the germline gene, which may arise from a read error. The rearrangement links TRBV30 to TRBJ2-7; a weak D match, TRBD1 (6 bases). Germline V gene sequence: CDR1 GTSNPN, CDR2 SVGIG (reference sequence). This CDR3 has 16 amino acids. This CDR3 reads CAWCVPGQLTPYEQYF. CDR3 coding DNA: TGTGCCTGGTGTGTCCCCGGACAGCTCACTCCTTACGAGCAGTACTTC.

V and J are TRBV6-5 and TRBJ2-5, with TRBD2 as a possible D gene (7 bases). Germline-derived CDR1 and CDR2 are MNHEY and SVGAGI. V lost 3 bases and J lost 7, with 15 bases in between. The CDR3 sequence is 14 residues long. The DNA for the CDR3 is TGTGCCAGCAGTTATGGAACGAGGGGGGGGACCCAGTACTTC. Translating gives CASSYGTRGGTQYF.

The chain recombines TRBV5-1 with TRBJ2-3; 7 nucleotides match TRBD2. Germline CDR1 and CDR2: SGHRS and YFSETQ. V shed 5 bases and J 6 bases; nucleotides not matched to a gene: 9. CDR3 length: 14 amino acids. CDR3 DNA sequence: TGCGCCAGCAGGACAAAAGCGGGAATGGATACGCAGTATTTT. Residues: CASRTKAGMDTQYF. The full variable domain, in which reference TRBV5-1 and TRBJ2-3 provide the parts outside the CDR3, is KAGVTQTPRYLIKTRGQQVTLSCSPISGHRSVSWYQQTPGQGLQFLFEYFSETQRNKGNFPGRFSGRQFSNSRSEMNVSTLELGDSALYLCASRTKAGMDTQYFGPGTRLTVL.

The chain has TRBV4-1 and TRBJ1-1; the D is unclear. This CDR3 region has 16 residues. V was pared by 5 bases and J by 3 bases, with 19 bases between. The germline CDR1 and CDR2 sequences are MGHRA and YSYEKL. CDR3 nucleotides: TGCGCCAGCAGCTACCCCAACCCGGACCGAGACACTGAAGCTTTCTTT. Translation gives CASSYPNPDRDTEAFF.

This clone was counted at least ten times. This chain joins TRBV27 and TRBJ2-7; 9 bases fit TRBD1. V dropped 4 bases and J dropped 8; count of bases not matched to a gene: 12. The CDR3 has 15 amino acids. Germline lookup yields CDR1 MNHEY and CDR2 SMNVEV (reference sequence). This CDR3 is CASSYTHRDRVKQYF. CDR3 DNA: TGTGCCAGCAGTTACACCCACCGGGACAGGGTAAAGCAGTACTTC.

The J gene is TRBJ2-5, the V gene TRBV11-3, with unresolved D. Germline V gene data show CDR1 as SGHNT and CDR2 as YENEEA. This CDR3 is built from 13 residues. V was trimmed by 5 bases and J by 5 bases, leaving 12 bases between them. For the CDR3, the DNA is TGTGCCAGCAGCCGCACCCTACTGGAGACCCAGTACTTC. It is translated as CASSRTLLETQYF.

This sequence joins TRBV11-2 and TRBJ1-3; D is perhaps TRBD1 (5 bases). The CDR3 runs to 16 residues. V was pared by 4 bases and J by 8 bases, with 21 bases between. The germline CDR1 and CDR2 sequences are SGHAT and FQNNGV. The chain's CDR3 is CASSSSGVESLHTIYF. CDR3 DNA sequence: TGTGCCAGCAGCTCCTCGGGGGTGGAAAGTCTCCACACCATATATTTT. The entire variable domain, with the rest obtained from reference TRBV11-2 and TRBJ1-3, is as follows: EAGVAQSPRYKIIEKRQSVAFWCNPISGHATLYWYQQILGQGPKLLIQFQNNGVVDDSQLPKDRFSAERLKGVDSTLKIQPAKLEDSAVYLCASSSSGVESLHTIYFGEGSWLTVV.